The present TCR beta chain was sequenced within a study of blood T cell repertoires in COVID-19. The CDR3 covers 15 residues. With V trimmed by 2 bases and J by 6 bases, 7 bases remained unmatched. Germline V CDR1 and CDR2: SGHAT, FQNNGV. Per the original data handling: Quantification of nucleated cells was approximated via reference gene primer amplification. The method was immunoSEQ multiplex PCR; TCRdb's version includes in-frame clones alone and lacks a portion of them. V, J and clone size are taken as reported in that table, and D and trimming were inferred from the DNA itself. In the table there are 40,000 to 60,000 clones, approximately 84% of which are singletons.

The TCR sequence derives from a man aged 50-59 years with active COVID-19. Sequencing was done on a sample of peripheral blood. The rearrangement links TRBV11-2 to TRBJ2-1; 7 nucleotides match TRBD2. CDR3 region: CASSLRAVAGNEQFF. The CDR3 nucleotides are TGTGCCAGCAGCTTAAGGGCGGTAGCGGGCAATGAGCAGTTCTTC.